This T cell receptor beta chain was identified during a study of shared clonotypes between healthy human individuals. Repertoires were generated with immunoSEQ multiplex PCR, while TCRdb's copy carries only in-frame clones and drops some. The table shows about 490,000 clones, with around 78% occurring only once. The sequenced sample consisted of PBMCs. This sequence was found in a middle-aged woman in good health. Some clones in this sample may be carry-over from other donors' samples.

The CDR3 spells CASRETSGHNEQFF. The CDR3 nucleotides read TGTGCCAGCAGGGAGACTAGCGGACACAATGAGCAGTTCTTC. The rearrangement uses TRBV7-8 and TRBJ2-1, with 9 bases aligning to TRBD2. CDR3 length: 14 residues. Per germline, CDR1 SGHVS and CDR2 FQNEAQ. The V and J ends lost 6 bases and 5 bases, in that order; junction bases with no gene match: 5.